This TCR beta chain was obtained from a study of cytomegalovirus exposure and HLA in healthy donors. This PCR relied on a set of 60 Vbeta primers and 13 Jbeta primers. TCRdb's table, derived via immunoSEQ multiplex PCR, lists solely in-frame clones and lacks some. The sample carries 200,000 to 250,000 clones, over 70% recorded once. Comments on this clone: What it binds is unknown.

Study observations and caveats: The authors judged a highly shared variant cluster likely a sequencing artifact.

Germline values: CDR1 ENHRY, CDR2 SYGVKD. The ends were cut back, 0 bases at V and 2 bases at J, with 10 bases in the middle. The CDR3 is made up of 15 amino acids. Healthy donors of bone marrow made up the group. The V and J genes are TRBV10-3 and TRBJ1-2; possibly TRBD1 for D (6 bases). Sequenced material: PBMCs. The source of this sequence is a boy aged 2 to 10 in good health and CMV-seronegative. For the CDR3, the DNA is TGTGCCATCAGTGAGTCGGTTCAGGGGAACTATGGCTACACCTTC. It encodes CAISESVQGNYGYTF.